This T cell receptor (beta chain) was captured by sequencing in a study of shared clonotypes between healthy human individuals. Overall study context: Donors consisted of two women and a few men between 18 and 49.

Study conclusions and caveats: Sharing of clonotypes among donors was expected to vary with sequencing depth. Sharing across four donors was highest in naive CD4 (around 5%) and lowest in memory CD8 (around 0.4%).

This was a deep-level run. The method was immunoSEQ multiplex PCR; TCRdb's version includes in-frame clones alone and lacks a portion of them. The sample shows almost 700,000 clones, about 90% of them seen only once. The length of the CDR3 is 14 residues. V was clipped by 3 bases and J by 4 bases, with 14 bases between them. The germline CDR1 and CDR2 sequences are SGHRS and YFSETQ. Naive CD8 isolation took CD45RO-negative cells positively selected for CCR7 and excluded terminally differentiated effector memory CD45RA+ cells. Notes on this clone: Its specificity is not known.

This clonotype was obtained from a young man in good health. Sequenced: naive CD8+ T cells sorted from blood. The chain carries TRBV5-1 and TRBJ2-7, with D possibly called TRBD1 or TRBD2 (5 bases each). The chain's CDR3 is CASSWGEGLYEQYF. The CDR3, as DNA: TGCGCCAGCAGCTGGGGTGAGGGGCTATACGAGCAGTACTTC.